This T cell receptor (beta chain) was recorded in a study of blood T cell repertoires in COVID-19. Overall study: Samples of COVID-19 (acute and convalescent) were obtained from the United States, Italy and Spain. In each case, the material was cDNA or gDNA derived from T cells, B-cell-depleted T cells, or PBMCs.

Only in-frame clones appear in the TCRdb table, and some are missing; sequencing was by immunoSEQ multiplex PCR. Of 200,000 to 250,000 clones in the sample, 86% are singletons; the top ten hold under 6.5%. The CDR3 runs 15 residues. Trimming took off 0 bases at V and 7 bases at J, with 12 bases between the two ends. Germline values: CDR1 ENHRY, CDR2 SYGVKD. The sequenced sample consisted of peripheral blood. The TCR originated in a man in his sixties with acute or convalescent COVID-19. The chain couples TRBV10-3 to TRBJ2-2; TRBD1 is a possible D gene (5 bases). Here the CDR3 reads CAISESRTFGGELFF. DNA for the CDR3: TGTGCCATCAGTGAGTCACGGACATTTGGCGGGGAGCTGTTTTTT.